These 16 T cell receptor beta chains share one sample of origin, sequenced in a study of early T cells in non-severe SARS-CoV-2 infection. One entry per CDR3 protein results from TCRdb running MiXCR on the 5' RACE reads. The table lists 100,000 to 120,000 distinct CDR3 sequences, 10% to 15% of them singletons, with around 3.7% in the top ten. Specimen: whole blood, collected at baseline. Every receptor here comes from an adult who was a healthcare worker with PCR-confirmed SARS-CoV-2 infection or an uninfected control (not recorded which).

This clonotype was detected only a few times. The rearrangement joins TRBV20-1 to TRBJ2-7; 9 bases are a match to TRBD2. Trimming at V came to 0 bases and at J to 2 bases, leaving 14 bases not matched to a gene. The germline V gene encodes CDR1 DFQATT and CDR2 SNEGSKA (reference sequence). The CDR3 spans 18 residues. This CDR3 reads CSARDRPSGIILTYEQYF. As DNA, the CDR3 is TGCAGTGCTAGAGACCGACCTAGCGGGATAATCCTTACCTACGAGCAGTACTTC.

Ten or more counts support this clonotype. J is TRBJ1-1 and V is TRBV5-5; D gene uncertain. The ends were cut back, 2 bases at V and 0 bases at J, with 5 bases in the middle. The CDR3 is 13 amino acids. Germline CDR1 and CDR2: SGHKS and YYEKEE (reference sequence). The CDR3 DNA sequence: TGTGCCAGCAGCTTTGGCATGAACACTGAAGCTTTCTTT. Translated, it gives CASSFGMNTEAFF.

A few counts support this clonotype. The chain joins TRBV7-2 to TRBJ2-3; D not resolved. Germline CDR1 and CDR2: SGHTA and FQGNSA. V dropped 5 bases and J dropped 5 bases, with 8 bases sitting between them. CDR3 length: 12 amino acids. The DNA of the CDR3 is TGTGCCAGCAGCCCCCAGAAAGATACGCAGTATTTT. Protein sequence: CASSPQKDTQYF.

Written as DNA, the CDR3 is TGTGCCAGCAGTTACGTAGGGGGCGTCGGGGAGACCCAGTACTTC. The encoded protein is CASSYVGGVGETQYF. This chain links TRBV6-6 with TRBJ2-5; 7 bases fit TRBD1. The germline gives CDR1 MNHNY, CDR2 SVGAGI (reference sequence). The CDR3 loop spans 15 amino acids. The V and J ends lost 2 bases and 5 bases, in that order; junction bases with no gene match: 8.

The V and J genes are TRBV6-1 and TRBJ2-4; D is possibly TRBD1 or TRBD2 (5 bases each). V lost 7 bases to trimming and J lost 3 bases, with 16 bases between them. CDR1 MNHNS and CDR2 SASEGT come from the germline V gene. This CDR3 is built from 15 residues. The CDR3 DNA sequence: TGTGCCAGCACCAGGGACCCGAATGGCAAAAACATTCAGTACTTC. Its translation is CASTRDPNGKNIQYF.

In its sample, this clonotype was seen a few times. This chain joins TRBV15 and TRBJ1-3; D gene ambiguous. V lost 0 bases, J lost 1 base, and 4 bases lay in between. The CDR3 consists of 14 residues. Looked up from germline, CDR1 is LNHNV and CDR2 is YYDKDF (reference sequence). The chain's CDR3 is CATSRDRSGNTIYF. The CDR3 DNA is TGTGCCACCAGCAGAGATCGGTCTGGAAACACCATATATTTT.

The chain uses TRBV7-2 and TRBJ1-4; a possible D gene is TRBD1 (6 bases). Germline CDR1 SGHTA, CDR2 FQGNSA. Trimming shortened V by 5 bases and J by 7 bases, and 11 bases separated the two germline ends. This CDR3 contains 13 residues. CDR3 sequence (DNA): TGTGCCAGCAGCCCCGGACAGACTGAAAAACTGTTTTTT. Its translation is CASSPGQTEKLFF.

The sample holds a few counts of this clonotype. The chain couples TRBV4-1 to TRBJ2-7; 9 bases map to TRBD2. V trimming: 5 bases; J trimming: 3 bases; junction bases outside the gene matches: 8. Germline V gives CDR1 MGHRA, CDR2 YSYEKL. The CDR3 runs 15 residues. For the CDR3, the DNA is TGCGCCAGCAGCAAGAGCTTAGCGGGAGTCTACGAGCAGTACTTC. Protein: CASSKSLAGVYEQYF.

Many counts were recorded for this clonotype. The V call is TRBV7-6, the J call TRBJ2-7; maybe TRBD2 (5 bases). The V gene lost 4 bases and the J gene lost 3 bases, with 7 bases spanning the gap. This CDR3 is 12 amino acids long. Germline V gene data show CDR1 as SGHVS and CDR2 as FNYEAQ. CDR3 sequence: CASSSRGYEQYF. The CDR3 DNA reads TGTGCCAGCAGCTCCCGGGGCTACGAGCAGTACTTC.

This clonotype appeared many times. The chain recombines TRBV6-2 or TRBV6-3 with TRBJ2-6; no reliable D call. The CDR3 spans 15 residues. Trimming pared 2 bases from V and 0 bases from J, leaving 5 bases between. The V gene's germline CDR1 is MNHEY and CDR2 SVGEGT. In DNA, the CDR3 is TGTGCCAGCAGTTACGGCAGCTCTGGGGCCAACGTCCTGACTTTC. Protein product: CASSYGSSGANVLTF.

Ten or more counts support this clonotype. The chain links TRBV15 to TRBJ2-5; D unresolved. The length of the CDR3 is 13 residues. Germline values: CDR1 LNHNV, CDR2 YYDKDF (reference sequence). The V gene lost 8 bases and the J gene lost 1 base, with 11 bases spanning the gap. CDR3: CATSLRGQETQYF. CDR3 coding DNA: TGTGCCACCTCCCTCCGAGGCCAAGAGACCCAGTACTTC.

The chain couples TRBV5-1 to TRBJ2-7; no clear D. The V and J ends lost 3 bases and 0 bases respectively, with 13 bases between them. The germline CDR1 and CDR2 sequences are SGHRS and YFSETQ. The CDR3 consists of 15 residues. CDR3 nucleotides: TGCGCCAGCAGCTACGACGGCAGCAGCTCCTACGAGCAGTACTTC. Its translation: CASSYDGSSSYEQYF.

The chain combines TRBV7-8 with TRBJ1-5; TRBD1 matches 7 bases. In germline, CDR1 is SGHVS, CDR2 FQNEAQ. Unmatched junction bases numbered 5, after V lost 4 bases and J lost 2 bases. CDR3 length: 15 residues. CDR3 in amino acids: CASSSQGGGNQPQHF. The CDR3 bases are TGTGCCAGCAGCTCTCAGGGGGGAGGCAATCAGCCCCAGCATTTT.

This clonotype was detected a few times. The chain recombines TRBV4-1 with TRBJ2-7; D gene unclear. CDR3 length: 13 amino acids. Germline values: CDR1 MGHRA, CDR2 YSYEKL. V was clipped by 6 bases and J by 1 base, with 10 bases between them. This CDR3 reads CASRRARSYEQYF. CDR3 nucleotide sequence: TGCGCCAGCAGACGTGCCCGTTCCTACGAGCAGTACTTC.

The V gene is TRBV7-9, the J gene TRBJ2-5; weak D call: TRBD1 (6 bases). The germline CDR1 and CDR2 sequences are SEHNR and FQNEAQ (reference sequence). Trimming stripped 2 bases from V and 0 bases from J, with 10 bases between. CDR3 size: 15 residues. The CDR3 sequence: CASSLTDRYQETQYF. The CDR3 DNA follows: TGTGCCAGCAGCTTAACCGACAGGTACCAAGAGACCCAGTACTTC.

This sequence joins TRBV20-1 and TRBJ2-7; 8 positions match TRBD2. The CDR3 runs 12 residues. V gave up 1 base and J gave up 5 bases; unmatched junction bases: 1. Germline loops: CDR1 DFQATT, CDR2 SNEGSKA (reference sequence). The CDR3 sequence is CSARGGRNEQYF. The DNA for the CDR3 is TGCAGTGCTAGAGGCGGGAGGAACGAGCAGTACTTC.